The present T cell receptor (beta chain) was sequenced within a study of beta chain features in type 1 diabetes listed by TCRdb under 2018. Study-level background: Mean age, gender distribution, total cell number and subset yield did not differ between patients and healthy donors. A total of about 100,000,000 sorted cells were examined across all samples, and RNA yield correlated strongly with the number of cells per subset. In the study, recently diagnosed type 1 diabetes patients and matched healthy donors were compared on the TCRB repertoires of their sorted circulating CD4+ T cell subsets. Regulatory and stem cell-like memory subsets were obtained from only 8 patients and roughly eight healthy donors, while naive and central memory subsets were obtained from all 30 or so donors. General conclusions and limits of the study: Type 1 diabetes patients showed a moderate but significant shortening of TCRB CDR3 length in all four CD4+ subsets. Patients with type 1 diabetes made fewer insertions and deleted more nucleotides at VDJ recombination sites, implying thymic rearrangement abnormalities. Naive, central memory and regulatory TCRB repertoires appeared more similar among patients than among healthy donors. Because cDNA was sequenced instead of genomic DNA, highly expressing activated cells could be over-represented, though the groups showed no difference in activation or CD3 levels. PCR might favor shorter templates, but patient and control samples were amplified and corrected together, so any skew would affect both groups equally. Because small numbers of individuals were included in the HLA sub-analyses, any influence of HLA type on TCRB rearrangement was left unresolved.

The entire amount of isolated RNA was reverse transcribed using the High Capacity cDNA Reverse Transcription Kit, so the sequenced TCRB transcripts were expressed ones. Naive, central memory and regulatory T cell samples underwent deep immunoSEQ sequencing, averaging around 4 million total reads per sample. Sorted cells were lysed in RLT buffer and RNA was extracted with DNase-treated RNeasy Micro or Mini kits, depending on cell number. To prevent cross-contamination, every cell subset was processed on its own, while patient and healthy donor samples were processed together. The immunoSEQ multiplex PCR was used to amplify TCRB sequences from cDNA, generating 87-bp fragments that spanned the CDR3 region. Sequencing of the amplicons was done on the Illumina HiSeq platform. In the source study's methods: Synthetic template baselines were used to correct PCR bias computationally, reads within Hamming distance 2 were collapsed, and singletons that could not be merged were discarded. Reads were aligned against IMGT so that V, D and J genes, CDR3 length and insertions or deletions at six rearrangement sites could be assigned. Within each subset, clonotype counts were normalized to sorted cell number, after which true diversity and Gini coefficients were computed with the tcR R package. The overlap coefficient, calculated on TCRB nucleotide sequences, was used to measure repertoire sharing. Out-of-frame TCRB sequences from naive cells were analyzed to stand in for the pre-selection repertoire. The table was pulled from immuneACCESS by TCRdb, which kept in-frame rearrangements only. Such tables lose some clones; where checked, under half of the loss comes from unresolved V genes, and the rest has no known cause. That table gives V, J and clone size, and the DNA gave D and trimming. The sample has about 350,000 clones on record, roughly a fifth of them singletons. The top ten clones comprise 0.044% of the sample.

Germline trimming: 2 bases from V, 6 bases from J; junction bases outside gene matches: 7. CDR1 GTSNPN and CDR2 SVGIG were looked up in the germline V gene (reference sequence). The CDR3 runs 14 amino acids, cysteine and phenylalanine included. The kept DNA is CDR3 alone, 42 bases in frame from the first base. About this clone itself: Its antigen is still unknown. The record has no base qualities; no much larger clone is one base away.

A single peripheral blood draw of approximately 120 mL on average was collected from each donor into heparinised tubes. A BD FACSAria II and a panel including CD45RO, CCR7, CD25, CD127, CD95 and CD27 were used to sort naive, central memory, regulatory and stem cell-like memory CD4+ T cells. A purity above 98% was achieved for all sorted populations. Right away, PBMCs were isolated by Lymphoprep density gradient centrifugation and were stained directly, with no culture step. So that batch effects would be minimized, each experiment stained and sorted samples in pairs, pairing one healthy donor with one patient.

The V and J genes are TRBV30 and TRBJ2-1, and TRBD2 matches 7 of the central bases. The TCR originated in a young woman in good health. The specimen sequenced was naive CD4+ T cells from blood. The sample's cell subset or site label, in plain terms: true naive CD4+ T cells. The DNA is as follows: TGTGCCTGGAGTAGCGGGAATTCAGTCAATGAGCAGTTCTTC. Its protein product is CAWSSGNSVNEQFF.